What follows are 9 T cell receptor beta chains derived from one specimen sequenced in a study of blood T cell repertoires in COVID-19. Clones were read by immunoSEQ multiplex PCR, and TCRdb kept only the in-frame ones, dropping some. The sample contains a few hundred thousand clones, about 86% of which appear only once. Sequenced: PBMCs or T cells enriched from blood (not recorded which). These receptors all stem from a woman aged 25 to 45 who had been exposed to COVID-19.

This clone was observed a handful of times. The CDR3 nucleotides read TGCAGCGTTGCTGGGGGGCGGGAGCAGCCCCAGCATTTT. Encoded protein: CSVAGGREQPQHF. The chain has TRBV29-1 and TRBJ1-5; D is perhaps TRBD1 (6 bases). This CDR3 is built from 13 residues. Germline V CDR1 and CDR2: SQVTM, ANQGSEA. Trimming shortened V by 4 bases and J by 7 bases, and 14 bases separated the two germline ends.

The V gene is TRBV13, the J gene TRBJ1-1, with D possibly being TRBD1 (6 bases). CDR1 is PRHDT and CDR2 is FYEKMQ in the germline V gene (reference sequence). The CDR3 has 14 residues. Trimming removed 3 bases from V and 3 bases from J, with 11 bases in between. CDR3 in amino acids: CASSLRTDDTEAFF. CDR3 nucleotides: TGTGCCAGCAGCTTGAGGACAGACGACACTGAAGCTTTCTTT.

The rearrangement joins TRBV5-6 to TRBJ2-7; TRBD1 might be the D (6 bases). The CDR3 is made up of 14 amino acids. Germline loops: CDR1 SGHDT, CDR2 YYEEEE. V lost 4 bases and J lost 4, with 15 bases in between. CDR3: CASSEFGQSYEQYF. The CDR3 nucleotides read TGTGCCAGCAGCGAATTCGGACAGTCTTACGAGCAGTACTTC. The variable domain in full, with the rest retrieved from reference TRBV5-6 and TRBJ2-7, is DAGVTQSPTHLIKTRGQQVTLRCSPKSGHDTVSWYQQALGQGPQFIFQYYEEEERQRGNFPDRFSGHQFPNYSSELNVNALLLGDSALYLCASSEFGQSYEQYFGPGTRLTVT.

The V call is TRBV11-2, the J call TRBJ2-7, with D perhaps TRBD2 (6 bases). Germline V gene sequence: CDR1 SGHAT, CDR2 FQNNGV. The CDR3 is 15 amino acids. V was cut by 5 bases and J by 0 bases, with 14 bases left in between. The DNA for the CDR3 is TGTGCCAGCAGCCGTCTTAGCGGCGGCTCCTACGAGCAGTACTTC. Amino acid sequence: CASSRLSGGSYEQYF.

The V and J genes are TRBV7-3 and TRBJ2-3, with a weak D call TRBD1 (6 bases). V lost 0 bases, J lost 0 bases, and 7 bases lay in between. CDR1 and CDR2 (germline): SGHTA, FQGTGA. CDR3 length: 15 residues. The CDR3 DNA reads as TGTGCCAGCAGCTTAACACAGGGTAGCACAGATACGCAGTATTTT. Translating gives CASSLTQGSTDTQYF.

The V and J genes are TRBV6-5 and TRBJ1-2; 9 bases fit TRBD1. This CDR3 has 15 residues. J was trimmed by 2 bases and V by 8 bases; bases with no gene match: 9. Germline V gene lookup returns CDR1 MNHEY and CDR2 SVGAGI. DNA of the CDR3: TGTGCCAGCCATAAGACAGGGGGACCAAACTATGGCTACACCTTC. Its translation: CASHKTGGPNYGYTF.

This clone was seen a single time. This chain connects TRBV20-1 to TRBJ1-1; no definite D call. This CDR3 is built from 10 residues. Per the germline V gene, CDR1 is DFQATT and CDR2 is SNEGSKA (reference sequence). V lost 5 bases and J lost 3, with 4 bases in between. The CDR3 DNA is TGCAGTGCTTCGGACACTGAAGCTTTCTTT. Translation: CSASDTEAFF.

V gene TRBV19 combines with J gene TRBJ2-7; 7 bases agree with TRBD1. Trimming cost V 4 bases and J 0 bases; bases outside gene matches: 3. The CDR3 runs to 14 residues. CDR1 is LNHDA, CDR2 SQIVND, per germline (reference sequence). The CDR3 nucleotides read TGTGCCAGTAGTAGGGACAGCAACTCCTACGAGCAGTACTTC. Its translation: CASSRDSNSYEQYF.

The V gene is TRBV13, the J gene TRBJ2-7, with 12 bases that match TRBD1. Germline values: CDR1 PRHDT, CDR2 FYEKMQ (reference sequence). V trimming: 5 bases; J trimming: 7 bases; junction bases outside the gene matches: 9. The CDR3 runs to 15 residues. CDR3 loop: CASSPPGQGAWEQYF. CDR3 nucleotide sequence: TGTGCCAGCAGCCCACCGGGACAGGGGGCCTGGGAGCAGTACTTC.